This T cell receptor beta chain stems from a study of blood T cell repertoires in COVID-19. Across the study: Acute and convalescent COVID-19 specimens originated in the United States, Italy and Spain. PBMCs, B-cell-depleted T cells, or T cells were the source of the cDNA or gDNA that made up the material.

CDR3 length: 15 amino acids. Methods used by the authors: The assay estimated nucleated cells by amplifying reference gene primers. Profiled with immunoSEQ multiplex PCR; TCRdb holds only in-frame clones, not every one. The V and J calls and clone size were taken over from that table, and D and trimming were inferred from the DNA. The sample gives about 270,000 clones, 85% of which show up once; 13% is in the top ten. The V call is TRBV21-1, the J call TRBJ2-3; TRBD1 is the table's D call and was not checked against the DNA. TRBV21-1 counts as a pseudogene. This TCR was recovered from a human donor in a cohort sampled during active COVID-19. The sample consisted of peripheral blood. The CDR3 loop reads CASSKSCQDLDTQYF. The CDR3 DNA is TGTGCCAGCAGCAAAAGTTGCCAGGATCTAGATACGCAGTATTTT.